These 19 T cell receptor beta chains were sequenced from one sample in a study of cytomegalovirus exposure and HLA in healthy donors. PCR amplification relied on 60 Vbeta primers (plus 13 Jbeta primers). Only in-frame clones appear in the TCRdb table, and some are missing; sequencing was by immunoSEQ multiplex PCR. Among about 110,000 clones, over 75% were seen once, and the ten largest hold approximately 2.1%. Sequencing was done on a sample of PBMCs. These receptors all come from a man between 25 and 39 years old in good health and CMV-seronegative.

V and J are TRBV18 and TRBJ1-2; 9 bases match TRBD1. Germline V gives CDR1 KGHSH, CDR2 LQKENI. This CDR3 is built from 15 residues. The trim removed 3 bases at V and 2 bases at J, leaving 4 bases unmatched. As DNA, the CDR3 is TGTGCCAGCTCACCCCGACAGGGGGAGAACTATGGCTACACCTTC. This translates into CASSPRQGENYGYTF.

Only a few counts were recorded for this clone. The chain is built from TRBV7-2 and TRBJ1-5; maybe TRBD1 (6 bases). The CDR3 is 15 residues long. Germline CDR1 SGHTA, CDR2 FQGNSA. Trimming cost V 4 bases and J 2 bases, with 12 bases left between them. In DNA, the CDR3 is TGTGCCAGCAGCTCAGGGGTTTTTGGCAATCAGCCCCAGCATTTT. It codes for CASSSGVFGNQPQHF.

CDR3 residues: CASTLASGPYNEQFF. The CDR3, as DNA: TGTGCCAGCACCCTAGCCTCGGGCCCCTACAATGAGCAGTTCTTC. The V call is TRBV7-3, the J call TRBJ2-1; TRBD2 is a possible D gene (5 bases). Germline loops: CDR1 SGHTA, CDR2 FQGTGA. This CDR3 is built from 15 residues. Trimming cost V 7 bases and J 2 bases, with 15 bases left between them.

The rearrangement joins TRBV4-1 to TRBJ2-2, with TRBD2 matching 8 bases. Germline V gene lookup returns CDR1 MGHRA and CDR2 YSYEKL. V shed 4 bases, J shed 3 bases, and the junction held 7 bases outside the gene matches. The CDR3 loop spans 16 amino acids. CDR3 sequence: CASSPMAGGYTGELFF. The CDR3 nucleotides are TGCGCCAGCAGCCCCATGGCGGGGGGATACACCGGGGAGCTGTTTTTT.

This rearrangement joins TRBV5-1 to TRBJ2-7, with 9 bases matching TRBD1. Losses at the gene ends were 4 bases for V and 6 bases for J; bases not matched to a gene: 8. CDR1 is SGHRS and CDR2 is YFSETQ in the germline V gene. There are 14 residues in the CDR3. The CDR3 protein is CASSTDRGGSEQYF. The DNA for the CDR3 is TGCGCCAGCAGCACGGACAGGGGAGGGAGCGAGCAGTACTTC.

The gene calls are TRBV25-1 and TRBJ1-3, with TRBD1 as a possible D gene (5 bases). The CDR3 has 13 amino acids. Germline loops: CDR1 MGHDK, CDR2 SYGVNS. The ends were cut back, 3 bases at V and 9 bases at J, with 12 bases in the middle. The CDR3 DNA reads TGTGCCAGCAGTGACGGGACTCGCGGCACCATATATTTT. Its protein is CASSDGTRGTIYF.

The chain links TRBV6-1 to TRBJ2-7, with 8 bases lining up with TRBD2. With 7 bases clipped from V and 6 bases from J, the junction kept 11 bases outside the gene matches. The CDR3 is 14 residues long. Germline-derived CDR1 and CDR2 are MNHNS and SASEGT. This CDR3 reads CASNSGGNDIEQYF. DNA for the CDR3: TGTGCCAGCAACTCGGGGGGGAACGACATCGAGCAGTACTTC.

As regards this clone: Mismatch with germline at one junction end may stem from a read error. The chain uses TRBV30 and TRBJ2-3; 12 bases agree with TRBD2. Germline loops: CDR1 GTSNPN, CDR2 SVGIG (reference sequence). CDR3 length equals 11 residues. The CDR3 region is CAWSGRLAGDF. The CDR3 nucleotides read TGTGCCTGGAGTGGACGACTAGCGGGGGATTTT.

V gene TRBV5-1 combines with J gene TRBJ2-7; TRBD1 is a possible D gene (6 bases). The CDR3 loop spans 15 amino acids. The ends were cut back, 0 bases at V and 0 bases at J, with 10 bases in the middle. Germline V gene sequence: CDR1 SGHRS, CDR2 YFSETQ. CDR3 sequence (DNA): TGCGCCAGCAGCTTGGGGGACATCGACTCCTACGAGCAGTACTTC. Its translation is CASSLGDIDSYEQYF.

The gene calls are TRBV7-9 and TRBJ2-5; TRBD1 is a possible D gene (5 bases). The CDR3 totals 15 residues. Per germline, CDR1 SEHNR and CDR2 FQNEAQ (reference sequence). The V and J ends lost 3 bases and 3 bases respectively, with 14 bases between them. The CDR3 nucleotides read TGTGCCAGCAGCTTGTTTCAGGGTATCGAAGAGACCCAGTACTTC. Translated, it gives CASSLFQGIEETQYF.

Comments on this clone: Distinct nucleotide sequences in the sample also encode this CDR3. The chain employs TRBV11-2 and TRBJ1-1, with D maybe TRBD1 (5 bases). The CDR3 consists of 13 residues. Germline V lookup: CDR1 SGHAT, CDR2 FQNNGV. The V end was cut by 3 bases, the J end by 4 bases, with 9 bases between. CDR3 loop: CASSFQGGTEAFF. The CDR3 DNA reads as TGTGCCAGCAGCTTTCAGGGTGGCACTGAAGCTTTCTTT.

This sequence joins TRBV6-4 and TRBJ2-1; 10 bases match TRBD2. J lost 13 bases, V lost 0 bases, and 3 bases had no gene match. Germline CDR1 is MRHNA and CDR2 is SNTAGT. This CDR3 is built from 13 residues. The CDR3 DNA reads TGTGCCAGCAGTGACTCGACTAGCGGGCCTCAGTTCTTC. Amino acids: CASSDSTSGPQFF.

This clone has a handful of counts. The chain links TRBV6-5 to TRBJ1-4, with a tentative D call TRBD1 (5 bases). CDR1 is MNHEY, CDR2 SVGAGI, per germline. The CDR3 has 15 amino acids. Trimming shortened V by 2 bases and J by 8 bases, and 15 bases separated the two germline ends. The CDR3 spells CASSYRGGSGEKLFF. CDR3 DNA: TGTGCCAGCAGTTACAGGGGAGGGAGTGGGGAAAAACTGTTTTTT.

The chain has TRBV2 and TRBJ1-4; D is perhaps TRBD1 (5 bases). CDR1 and CDR2 from the germline V gene are SNHLY and FYNNEI. The germline V and J ends were trimmed by 6 bases and 3 bases, with 14 bases remaining between them. The CDR3 length is 15 residues. This chain's CDR3 is CASRLQTASNEKLFF. The CDR3, as DNA: TGTGCCAGCAGACTCCAGACAGCCTCTAATGAAAAACTGTTTTTT.

This clone was counted a single time. This chain links TRBV6-4 with TRBJ2-7, with TRBD1 identical over 8 bases. CDR3 length: 18 amino acids. In germline, CDR1 is MRHNA, CDR2 SNTAGT. With V trimmed by 0 bases and J by 5 bases, 15 bases remained unmatched. CDR3: CASSDSGQGAGRRHEQYF. The CDR3 nucleotides read TGTGCCAGCAGTGACTCTGGTCAGGGGGCGGGAAGAAGACACGAGCAGTACTTC.

This clone appeared once. V and J are TRBV28 and TRBJ2-4; 7 nucleotides match TRBD1. CDR3 length equals 14 residues. Per germline, CDR1 MDHEN and CDR2 SYDVKM. The J segment lost 3 bases and the V segment lost 6 bases, leaving 5 bases of the junction unmatched. In DNA form, the CDR3 reads TGTGCCAGCAGCCGCCGGGACAGCAAAAACATTCAGTACTTC. Translated: CASSRRDSKNIQYF.

This chain uses TRBV18 with TRBJ1-2, with 11 bases identical to TRBD1. The germline V gene has CDR1 KGHSH and CDR2 LQKENI. The junction had 5 bases not matched to a gene; V was cut back by 3 bases and J by 2 bases. This CDR3 contains 16 residues. The CDR3 loop reads CASSPRDRGLNYGYTF. As DNA, the CDR3 is TGTGCCAGCTCACCCCGGGACAGGGGGTTAAACTATGGCTACACCTTC. Together with reference TRBV18 and TRBJ1-2, the CDR3 gives the full variable domain: NAGVMQNPRHLVRRRGQEARLRCSPMKGHSHVYWYRQLPEEGLKFMVYLQKENIIDESGMPKERFSAEFPKEGPSILRIQQVVRGDSAAYFCASSPRDRGLNYGYTFGSGTRLTVV.

The sample holds one count of this clone. This chain joins TRBV6-5 and TRBJ1-2; D unresolved. CDR3 length: 13 residues. The V gene lost 6 bases and the J gene lost 4 bases, with 12 bases spanning the gap. Germline V gene sequence: CDR1 MNHEY, CDR2 SVGAGI. In DNA form, the CDR3 reads TGTGCCAGCAGCACACTAGGGCCCTATGGCTACACCTTC. This translates into CASSTLGPYGYTF.

This clone showed up just a few times. The rearrangement uses TRBV5-1 and TRBJ1-6; tentative D call: TRBD1 (5 bases). Trimming cost V 1 base and J 7 bases, with 9 bases left between them. The germline V gene has CDR1 SGHRS and CDR2 YFSETQ. CDR3 length: 14 residues. Here the CDR3 reads CASSLTGGNSPLHF. In DNA form, the CDR3 reads TGCGCCAGCAGCTTGACAGGTGGGAATTCACCCCTCCACTTT.